This is a list of T cell receptor beta chains from one sample in a study of blood T cell repertoires in COVID-19. This table comes from immunoSEQ multiplex PCR, and its TCRdb copy is limited to in-frame clones, with some not included. The top ten clones hold 4% of a sample with approximately 240,000 clones, roughly 80% of them seen once. Sequenced: peripheral blood. The receptors stem from a woman aged 40 to 50 with active or convalescent COVID-19. CDR3s include the opening cysteine and the closing phenylalanine or tryptophan. Fields, in order: V gene, clone size, D gene, J gene, CDR3 DNA, CDR3 protein. A D gene is named only where the DNA matches it firmly. A row's size may be missing; if present it is once, few, many or a size class.

TRBV19	NA	TRBD1	TRBJ1-2	TGTGCCAGTAGAGGACAGGGGGCGCCAGGGTATGGCTACACCTTC	CASRGQGAPGYGYTF
TRBV7-2	NA	TRBD1	TRBJ2-1	TGTGCCAGCAGCTTAGTCGGGACAGGGGTCAATGAGCAGTTCTTC	CASSLVGTGVNEQFF
TRBV7-3	once	NA	TRBJ2-1	TGTGCCAGCAGCTTAATTGGGGAATCGGGGAATGAGCAGTTCTTC	CASSLIGESGNEQFF
TRBV28	NA	TRBD1	TRBJ2-7	TGTGCCAGCAGGGGGACAGGGTCTACCTACGAGCAGTACTTC	CASRGTGSTYEQYF
TRBV27	NA	NA	TRBJ1-3	TGTGCCAGCAGTTTAAGCGGGGTGTCGGCTGGAAACACCATATATTTT	CASSLSGVSAGNTIYF
TRBV29-1	NA	TRBD1	TRBJ1-3	TGCAGCGTTGTGCAGGGGGCGCAAAACACCATATATTTT	CSVVQGAQNTIYF
TRBV29-1	NA	NA	TRBJ1-5	TGCAGCGTTGCGGGGGGCAATCAGCCCCAGCATTTT	CSVAGGNQPQHF
TRBV5-6	NA	TRBD2	TRBJ2-7	TGTGCCAGCAGCTTCGGGGGAGGGGCCCTACTCGAGCAGTACTTC	CASSFGGGALLEQYF
TRBV27	NA	TRBD1	TRBJ2-3	TGTGCCAGCAGTGTCCGAGGGGGCGCCTTAGATACGCAGTATTTT	CASSVRGGALDTQYF
TRBV19	NA	TRBD1	TRBJ1-1	TGTGCCAGTAGCACCATAGGGACAGGGGTTAACACTGAAGCTTTCTTT	CASSTIGTGVNTEAFF
TRBV6-5	NA	TRBD1	TRBJ1-1	TGTGCCAGCAGAGACGGACAGGGAAGGCCTGAAGCTTTCTTT	CASRDGQGRPEAFF
TRBV7-3	NA	NA	TRBJ2-5	TGTGCCAGCAGCTTGGGGGCTCAAGAGACCCAGTACTTC	CASSLGAQETQYF
TRBV19	once	NA	TRBJ1-5	TGTGCCAGTAGTACCGTCGGGACTCATAGCAATCAGCCCCAGCATTTT	CASSTVGTHSNQPQHF
TRBV11-2	NA	NA	TRBJ2-7	TGTGCCAGCCGCCGGCCTGGGGGCGGCTCCTACGAGCAGTACTTC	CASRRPGGGSYEQYF
TRBV5-1	NA	NA	TRBJ1-1	TGCGCCAGCAGCTCTCTGGAGTACACTGAAGCTTTCTTT	CASSSLEYTEAFF
TRBV9	NA	NA	TRBJ2-7	TGTGCCAGCAGCGTAGCAGGGGAAACTAGGGAGCAGTACTTC	CASSVAGETREQYF
TRBV28	NA	NA	TRBJ1-1	TGTGCCAGCAGTTCCTACAACACTGAAGCTTTCTTT	CASSSYNTEAFF
TRBV7-2	NA	NA	TRBJ1-1	TGTGCCAGCAGCTCCAACAGGGTGGGGGCTTTCTTT	CASSSNRVGAFF
TRBV5-4	NA	NA	TRBJ1-6	TGTGCCAGCAGCAGGTTCCGCCTGCCGGGGTCCTATAATTCACCCCTCCACTTT	CASSRFRLPGSYNSPLHF
TRBV27	NA	NA	TRBJ1-6	TGTGCCAGCAGTCTTTCCCGACAGCTCATCAATTCACCCCTCCACTTT	CASSLSRQLINSPLHF
TRBV24-1	NA	TRBD1	TRBJ1-5	TGTGCCACCAGTCCGGGACAGGGTCCAAATCAGCCCCAGCATTTT	CATSPGQGPNQPQHF
TRBV4-2	NA	NA	TRBJ2-7	TGTGCCAGCAGCCAAGCACGGGGAGTTATCGAGCAGTACTTC	CASSQARGVIEQYF
TRBV5-1	few	NA	TRBJ2-7	TGCGCCAGCAGCTTGGCTCAGACCGGGACACCACCCTACGAGCAGTACTTC	CASSLAQTGTPPYEQYF
TRBV6-6	NA	TRBD1	TRBJ2-2	TGTGCCAGCAGTCCTACAGGGGGGTACACCGGGGAGCTGTTTTTT	CASSPTGGYTGELFF
TRBV28	NA	TRBD1	TRBJ2-1	TGTGCCAGCAGATCCGGACAGGGGAATTACAATGAGCAGTTCTTC	CASRSGQGNYNEQFF
TRBV12-5	NA	NA	TRBJ1-1	TGTGCTAGTGGTTTGGGACAGTGGATGACTGAAGCTTTCTTT	CASGLGQWMTEAFF
TRBV11-2	NA	TRBD1	TRBJ2-1	TGTGCCAGCAGCTTAGATGGCAGGGGGAGCTCCTACAATGAGCAGTTCTTC	CASSLDGRGSSYNEQFF